A selection of T cell receptor beta chains follows, all from one sample in a study of T cell changes during pregnancy in multiple sclerosis. TCRdb's copy holds only in-frame clones and misses some; the assay was immunoSEQ multiplex PCR. Of roughly 100,000 clones listed, 91% are singletons. Specimen: peripheral blood, collected after pregnancy. These receptors were taken from a female donor in good health, enrolled as a control in a pregnancy study. Each CDR3 is given without its conserved first and last residue.

TRBV4-3 | ASSQDSGGTGYGYT
TRBV5-6 | ASSSTSDYYEQY
TRBV25-1 | ASSEFRGVAF
TRBV7-3 | ASSLAGGPGELF
TRBV5-5 | ASSFEGGNQPQH
TRBV6-6 | ASSYGRGAQETQY
TRBV14 | ASSQEFRETQY
TRBV4-2 | ASSPKSGGDTYNEQF
TRBV9 | ASSVGQGIPGELF
TRBV5-6 | ATRIGPGRGSYEQY
TRBV27 | ASSSGGVWGEQY
TRBV7-3 | ASSIPGGTEAF
TRBV10-1 | ASSGLAGGRSYEQY
TRBV2 | ASRWEETQY
TRBV29-1 | SQGDGTDEAF
TRBV6-5 | ASRLAARGDTQY
TRBV2 | ASSETSPKQAF
TRBV27 | ASSGDSFSNQPQH
TRBV2 | ASSGGRGATNEKLF
TRBV5-8 | ASSFQGATNEKLF
TRBV27 | ASSSQGSGGYT
TRBV28 | ASSLRGGHQPQH
TRBV18 | ASSPDQGQSSGNTIY
TRBV7-9 | ASSPGQGAETQY
TRBV2 | ASRRTGLDYGYT
TRBV5-6 | ASSLGQAQF
TRBV19 | ASQGVLYEQY
TRBV28 | ASSLGRRGTYNSPLH
TRBV6-6 | ASRASGVGDYGYT
TRBV7-3 | ASSRLSGTRAIDTQY
TRBV19 | ASSRRSTATNEKLF
TRBV5-6 | ASSTDSKNEQF
TRBV29-1 | SVARMNTEAF
TRBV15 | ATSRDCRVCLETQY
TRBV7-2 | ASSSPTGGTYNSPLH
TRBV14 | ASSQDLGATNEKLF
TRBV18 | ASSPLGQKSNQPQH
TRBV7-2 | ASSLGQQETQY
TRBV5-4 | ASSPTPREGSTDTQY
TRBV28 | ASRSGTPIYEQY